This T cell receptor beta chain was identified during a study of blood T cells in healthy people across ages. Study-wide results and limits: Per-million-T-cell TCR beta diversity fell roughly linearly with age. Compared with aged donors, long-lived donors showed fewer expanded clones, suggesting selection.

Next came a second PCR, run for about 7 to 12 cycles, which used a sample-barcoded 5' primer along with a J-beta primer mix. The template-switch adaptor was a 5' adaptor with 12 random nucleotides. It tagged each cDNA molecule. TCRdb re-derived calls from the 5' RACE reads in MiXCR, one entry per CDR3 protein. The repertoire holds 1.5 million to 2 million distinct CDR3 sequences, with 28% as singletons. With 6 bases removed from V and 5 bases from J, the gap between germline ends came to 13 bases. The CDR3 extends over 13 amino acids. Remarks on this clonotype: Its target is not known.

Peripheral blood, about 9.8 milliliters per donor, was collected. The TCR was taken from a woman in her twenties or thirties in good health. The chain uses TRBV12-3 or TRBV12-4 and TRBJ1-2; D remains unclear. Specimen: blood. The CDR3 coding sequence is TGTGCCAGCAGGGCCGCCTCCTCATATGGCTACACCTTC. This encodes CASRAASSYGYTF.